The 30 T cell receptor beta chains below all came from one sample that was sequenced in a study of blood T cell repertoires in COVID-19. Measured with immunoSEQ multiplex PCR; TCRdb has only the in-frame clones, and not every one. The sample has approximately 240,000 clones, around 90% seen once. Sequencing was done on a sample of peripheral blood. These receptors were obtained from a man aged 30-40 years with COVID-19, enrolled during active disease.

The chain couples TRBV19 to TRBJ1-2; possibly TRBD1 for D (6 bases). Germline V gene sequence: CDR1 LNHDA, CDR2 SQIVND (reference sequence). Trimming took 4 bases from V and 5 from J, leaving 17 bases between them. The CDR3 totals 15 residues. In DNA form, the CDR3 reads TGTGCCAGTAGTAATTCGGGACACCGTCTGTATGGCTACACCTTC. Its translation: CASSNSGHRLYGYTF.

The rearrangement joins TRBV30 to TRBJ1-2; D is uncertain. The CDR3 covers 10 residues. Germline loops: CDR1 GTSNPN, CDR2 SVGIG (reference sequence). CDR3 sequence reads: CATEPTGYTF. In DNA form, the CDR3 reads TGTGCTACGGAGCCTACTGGCTACACCTTC.

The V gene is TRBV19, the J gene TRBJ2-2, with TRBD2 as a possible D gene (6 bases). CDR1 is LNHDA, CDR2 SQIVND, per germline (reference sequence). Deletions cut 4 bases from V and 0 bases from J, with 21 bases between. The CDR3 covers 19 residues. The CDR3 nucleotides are TGTGCCAGTAGTACCCGGGACTTAAATGCCCTATCGAACACCGGGGAGCTGTTTTTT. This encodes CASSTRDLNALSNTGELFF. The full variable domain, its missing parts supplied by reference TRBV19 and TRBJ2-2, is DGGITQSPKYLFRKEGQNVTLSCEQNLNHDAMYWYRQDPGQGLRLIYYSQIVNDFQKGDIAEGYSVSREKKESFPLTVTSAQKNPTAFYLCASSTRDLNALSNTGELFFGEGSRLTVL.

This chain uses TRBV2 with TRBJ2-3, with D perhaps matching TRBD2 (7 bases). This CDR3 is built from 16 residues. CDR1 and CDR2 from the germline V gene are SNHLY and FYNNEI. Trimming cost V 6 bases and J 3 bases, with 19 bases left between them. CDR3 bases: TGTGCCAGCAGCCCTACAGGGAGGGTTTATACAGATACGCAGTATTTT. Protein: CASSPTGRVYTDTQYF.

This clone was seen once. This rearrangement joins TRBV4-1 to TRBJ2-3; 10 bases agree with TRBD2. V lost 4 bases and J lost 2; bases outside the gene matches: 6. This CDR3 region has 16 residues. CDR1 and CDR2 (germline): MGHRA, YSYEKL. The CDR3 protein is CASSPLAGGNTDTQYF. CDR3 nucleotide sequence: TGCGCCAGCAGCCCTTTAGCGGGGGGAAACACAGATACGCAGTATTTT.

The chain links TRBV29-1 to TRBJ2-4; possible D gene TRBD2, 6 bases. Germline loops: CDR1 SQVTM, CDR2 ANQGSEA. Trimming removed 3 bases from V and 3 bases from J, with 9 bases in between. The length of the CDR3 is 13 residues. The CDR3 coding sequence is TGCAGCGTTGAGGGGGGAGGCAAAAACATTCAGTACTTC. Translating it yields CSVEGGGKNIQYF. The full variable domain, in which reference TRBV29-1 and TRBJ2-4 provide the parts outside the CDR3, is SAVISQKPSRDICQRGTSLTIQCQVDSQVTMMFWYRQQPGQSLTLIATANQGSEATYESGFVIDKFPISRPNLTFSTLTVSNMSPEDSSIYLCSVEGGGKNIQYFGAGTRLSVL.

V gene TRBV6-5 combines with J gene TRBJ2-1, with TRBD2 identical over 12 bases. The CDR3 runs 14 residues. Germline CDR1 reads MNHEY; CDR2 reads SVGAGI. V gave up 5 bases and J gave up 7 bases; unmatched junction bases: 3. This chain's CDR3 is CASSRTSGANEQFF. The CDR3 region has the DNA TGTGCCAGCAGTCGGACTAGCGGGGCGAATGAGCAGTTCTTC.

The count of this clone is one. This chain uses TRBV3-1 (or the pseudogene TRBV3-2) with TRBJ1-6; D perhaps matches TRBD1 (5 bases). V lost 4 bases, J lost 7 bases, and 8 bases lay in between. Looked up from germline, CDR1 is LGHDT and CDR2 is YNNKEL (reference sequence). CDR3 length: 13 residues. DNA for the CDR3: TGTGCCAGCAGCCCTAAGGGGAATTCACCCCTCCACTTT. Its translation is CASSPKGNSPLHF.

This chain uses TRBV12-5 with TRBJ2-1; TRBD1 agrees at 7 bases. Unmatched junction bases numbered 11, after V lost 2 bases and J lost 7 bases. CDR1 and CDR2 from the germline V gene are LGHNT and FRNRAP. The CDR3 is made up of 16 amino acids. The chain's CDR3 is CASGLSYRGSRNEQFF. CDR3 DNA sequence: TGTGCTAGTGGTTTGTCTTACAGGGGTTCTCGGAATGAGCAGTTCTTC. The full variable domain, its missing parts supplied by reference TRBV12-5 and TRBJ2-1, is DARVTQTPRHKVTEMGQEVTMRCQPILGHNTVFWYRQTMMQGLELLAYFRNRAPLDDSGMPKDRFSAEMPDATLATLKIQPSEPRDSAVYFCASGLSYRGSRNEQFFGPGTRLTVL.

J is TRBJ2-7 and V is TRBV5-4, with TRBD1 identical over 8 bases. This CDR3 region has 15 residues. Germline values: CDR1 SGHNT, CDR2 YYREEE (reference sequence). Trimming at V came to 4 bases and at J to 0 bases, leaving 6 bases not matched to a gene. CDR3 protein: CASSAGQVSSYEQYF. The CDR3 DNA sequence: TGTGCCAGCAGCGCGGGACAGGTGAGCTCCTACGAGCAGTACTTC.

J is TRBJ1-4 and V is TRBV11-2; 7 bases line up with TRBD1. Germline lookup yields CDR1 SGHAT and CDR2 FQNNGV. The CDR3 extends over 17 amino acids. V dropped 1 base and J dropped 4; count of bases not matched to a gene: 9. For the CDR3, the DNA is TGTGCCAGCAGCTTAGGCCCACCGACAGGGTATAATGAAAAACTGTTTTTT. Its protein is CASSLGPPTGYNEKLFF.

Here the CDR3 reads CASISGNEQFF. CDR3 DNA sequence: TGTGCCAGCATTTCCGGCAATGAGCAGTTCTTC. The chain joins TRBV6-5 to TRBJ2-1; D ambiguous. The V and J ends lost 7 bases and 6 bases respectively, with 7 bases between them. CDR3 length equals 11 residues. Germline-derived CDR1 and CDR2 are MNHEY and SVGAGI.

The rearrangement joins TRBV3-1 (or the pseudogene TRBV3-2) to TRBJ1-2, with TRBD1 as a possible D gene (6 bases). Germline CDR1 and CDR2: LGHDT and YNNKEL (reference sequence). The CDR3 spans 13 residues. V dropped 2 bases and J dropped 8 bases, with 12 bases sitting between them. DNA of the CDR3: TGTGCCAGCAGCCAACCACAGGGTTGGGGCTACACCTTC. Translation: CASSQPQGWGYTF.

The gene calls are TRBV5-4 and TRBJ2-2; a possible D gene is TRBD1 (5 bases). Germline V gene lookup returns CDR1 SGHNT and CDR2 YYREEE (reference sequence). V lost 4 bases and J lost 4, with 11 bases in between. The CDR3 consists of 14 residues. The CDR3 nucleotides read TGTGCCAGCAGCACAGGTACCTCCACCGGGGAGCTGTTTTTT. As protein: CASSTGTSTGELFF.

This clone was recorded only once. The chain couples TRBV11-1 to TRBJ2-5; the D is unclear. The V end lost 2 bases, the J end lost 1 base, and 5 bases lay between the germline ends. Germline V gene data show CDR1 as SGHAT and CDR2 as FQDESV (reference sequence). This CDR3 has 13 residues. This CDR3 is CASSLTVQETQYF. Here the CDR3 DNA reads TGTGCCAGCAGCTTAACGGTCCAAGAGACCCAGTACTTC.

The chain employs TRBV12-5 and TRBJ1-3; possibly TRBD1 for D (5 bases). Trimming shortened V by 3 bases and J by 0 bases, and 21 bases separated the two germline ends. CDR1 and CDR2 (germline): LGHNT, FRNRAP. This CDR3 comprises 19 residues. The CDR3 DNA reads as TGTGCTAGTGGTTTATTTCACGGAGGGAGGGGCCACTCTGGAAACACCATATATTTT. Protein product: CASGLFHGGRGHSGNTIYF.

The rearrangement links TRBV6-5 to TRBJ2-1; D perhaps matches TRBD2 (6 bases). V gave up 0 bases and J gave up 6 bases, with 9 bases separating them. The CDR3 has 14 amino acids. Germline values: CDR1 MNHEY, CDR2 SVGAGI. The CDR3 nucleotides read TGTGCCAGCAGTTACTCCGGCGGGGCCAATGAGCAGTTCTTC. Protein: CASSYSGGANEQFF.

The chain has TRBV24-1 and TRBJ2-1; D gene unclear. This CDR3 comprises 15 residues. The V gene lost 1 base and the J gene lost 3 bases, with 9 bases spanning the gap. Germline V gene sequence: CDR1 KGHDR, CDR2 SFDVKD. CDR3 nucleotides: TGTGCCACCAGTGATTTACGGCAGGACTACAATGAGCAGTTCTTC. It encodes CATSDLRQDYNEQFF.

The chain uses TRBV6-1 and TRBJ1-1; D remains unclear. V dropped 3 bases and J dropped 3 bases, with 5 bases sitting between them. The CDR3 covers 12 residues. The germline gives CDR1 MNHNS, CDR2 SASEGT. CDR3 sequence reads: CASSEFDTEAFF. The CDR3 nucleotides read TGTGCCAGCAGTGAGTTCGACACTGAAGCTTTCTTT.

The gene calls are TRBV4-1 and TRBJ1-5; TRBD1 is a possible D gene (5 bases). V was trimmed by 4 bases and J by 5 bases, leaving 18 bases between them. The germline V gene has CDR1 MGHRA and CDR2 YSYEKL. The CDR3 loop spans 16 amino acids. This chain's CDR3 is CASSLGGVGGDQPQHF. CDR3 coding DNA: TGCGCCAGCAGCCTCGGAGGGGTCGGGGGAGATCAGCCCCAGCATTTT.

The CDR3 loop is CSHRDRARSQETQYF. The DNA for the CDR3 is TGCAGTCATCGGGACAGGGCGCGTAGTCAAGAGACCCAGTACTTC. J is TRBJ2-5 and V is TRBV29-1, with 9 bases identical to TRBD1. Per germline, CDR1 SQVTM and CDR2 ANQGSEA. CDR3 length: 15 amino acids.

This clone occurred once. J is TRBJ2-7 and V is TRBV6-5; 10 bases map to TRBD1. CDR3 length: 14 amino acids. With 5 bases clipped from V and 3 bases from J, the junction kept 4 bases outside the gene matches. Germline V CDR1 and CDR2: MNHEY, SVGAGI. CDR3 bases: TGTGCCAGCAGTACGGGACAGGGGAGCTACGAGCAGTACTTC. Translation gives CASSTGQGSYEQYF.

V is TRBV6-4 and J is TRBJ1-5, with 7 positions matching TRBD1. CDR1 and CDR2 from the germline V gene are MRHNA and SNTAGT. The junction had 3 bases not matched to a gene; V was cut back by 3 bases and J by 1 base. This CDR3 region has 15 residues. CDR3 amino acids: CASSEEGGSNQPQHF. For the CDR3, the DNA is TGTGCCAGCAGTGAAGAAGGGGGCAGCAATCAGCCCCAGCATTTT.

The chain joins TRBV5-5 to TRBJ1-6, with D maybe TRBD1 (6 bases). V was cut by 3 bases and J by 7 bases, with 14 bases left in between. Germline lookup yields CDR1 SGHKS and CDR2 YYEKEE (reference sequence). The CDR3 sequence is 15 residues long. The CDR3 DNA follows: TGTGCCAGCAGCTCCCGGGACATTGAAAATTCACCCCTCCACTTT. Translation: CASSSRDIENSPLHF.

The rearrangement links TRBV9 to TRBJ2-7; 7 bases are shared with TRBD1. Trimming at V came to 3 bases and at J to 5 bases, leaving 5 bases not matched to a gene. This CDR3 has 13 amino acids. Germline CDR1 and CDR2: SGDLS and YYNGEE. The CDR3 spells CASSAGTDHEQYF. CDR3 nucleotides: TGTGCCAGCAGCGCCGGGACAGACCACGAGCAGTACTTC.

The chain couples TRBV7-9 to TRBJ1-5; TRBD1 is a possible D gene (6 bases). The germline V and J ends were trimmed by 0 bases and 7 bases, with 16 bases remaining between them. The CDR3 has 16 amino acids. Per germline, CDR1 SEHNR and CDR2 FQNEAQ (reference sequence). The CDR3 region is CASSLARTGPLQPQHF. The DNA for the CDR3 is TGTGCCAGCAGCTTAGCCCGAACAGGGCCTTTACAGCCCCAGCATTTT.

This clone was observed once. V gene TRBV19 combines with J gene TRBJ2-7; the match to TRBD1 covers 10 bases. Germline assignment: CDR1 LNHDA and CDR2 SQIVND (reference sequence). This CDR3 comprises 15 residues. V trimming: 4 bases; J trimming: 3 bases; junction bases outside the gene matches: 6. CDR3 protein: CASSKGRDRGYEQYF. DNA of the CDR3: TGTGCCAGTAGTAAAGGCCGGGACAGGGGCTACGAGCAGTACTTC. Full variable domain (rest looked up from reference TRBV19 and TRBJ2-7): DGGITQSPKYLFRKEGQNVTLSCEQNLNHDAMYWYRQDPGQGLRLIYYSQIVNDFQKGDIAEGYSVSREKKESFPLTVTSAQKNPTAFYLCASSKGRDRGYEQYFGPGTRLTVT.

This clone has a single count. The CDR3 sequence is CASSLEHQENTEAFF. The CDR3 bases are TGCGCCAGCAGCTTGGAACATCAGGAAAACACTGAAGCTTTCTTT. The chain couples TRBV5-1 to TRBJ1-1; D gene unclear. The germline V gene has CDR1 SGHRS and CDR2 YFSETQ. V lost 0 bases to trimming and J lost 2 bases, with 11 bases between them. This CDR3 contains 15 residues.

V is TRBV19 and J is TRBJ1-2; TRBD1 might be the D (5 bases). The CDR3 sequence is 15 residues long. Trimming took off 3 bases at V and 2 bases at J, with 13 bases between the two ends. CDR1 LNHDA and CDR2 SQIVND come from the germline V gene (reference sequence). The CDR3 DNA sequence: TGTGCCAGTAGTATGGAAGGGGTCTTAAACTATGGCTACACCTTC. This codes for CASSMEGVLNYGYTF.

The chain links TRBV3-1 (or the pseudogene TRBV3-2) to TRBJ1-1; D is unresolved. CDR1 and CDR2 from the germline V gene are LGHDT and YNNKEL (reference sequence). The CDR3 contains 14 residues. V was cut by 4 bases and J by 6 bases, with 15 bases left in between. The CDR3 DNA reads TGTGCCAGCAGCCGACGAGAGGCGCAAGCTGAAGCTTTCTTT. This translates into CASSRREAQAEAFF.